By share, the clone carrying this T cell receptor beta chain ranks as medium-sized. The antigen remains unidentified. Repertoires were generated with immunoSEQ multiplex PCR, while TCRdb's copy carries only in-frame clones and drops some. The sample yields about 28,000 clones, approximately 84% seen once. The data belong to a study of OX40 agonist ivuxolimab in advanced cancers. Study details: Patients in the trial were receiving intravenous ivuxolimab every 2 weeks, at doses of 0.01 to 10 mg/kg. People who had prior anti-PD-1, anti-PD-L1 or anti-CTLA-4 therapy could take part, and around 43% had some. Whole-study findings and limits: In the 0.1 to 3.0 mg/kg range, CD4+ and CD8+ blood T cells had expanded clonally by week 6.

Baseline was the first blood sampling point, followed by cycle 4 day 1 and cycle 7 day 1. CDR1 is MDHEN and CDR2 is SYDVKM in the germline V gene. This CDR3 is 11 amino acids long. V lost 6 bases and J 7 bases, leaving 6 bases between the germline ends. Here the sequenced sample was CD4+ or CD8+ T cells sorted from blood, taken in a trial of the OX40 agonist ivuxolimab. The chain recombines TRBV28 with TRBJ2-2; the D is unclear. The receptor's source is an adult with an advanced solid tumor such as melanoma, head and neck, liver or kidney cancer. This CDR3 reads CASSPNGELFF. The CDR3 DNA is TGTGCCAGCAGCCCCAACGGGGAGCTGTTTTTT.